Sequencing of this T cell receptor (beta chain) was carried out in a study of cytomegalovirus exposure and HLA in healthy donors. Overall study: Genotyping of 398 donors showed that about 83% belonged to the Caucasian-associated ancestry cluster.

Vbeta (60) and Jbeta (13) primers were used in the PCR. Authors' processing steps: Later, 65 million to 85 million unique TCR beta chains were counted in an analysis, and some 10 million of them were shared. TCRdb's table, derived via immunoSEQ multiplex PCR, lists solely in-frame clones and lacks some. The V and J calls and clone size were taken over from that table, and D and trimming were inferred from the DNA. The table includes about 57,000 clones, about 77% detected once. Study-wide findings and caveats: Likely technical artifact: a cluster of highly shared sequence variants. TCR beta V- and J-gene trimming was later associated with a missense DCLRE1C variant.

This clone was seen more than once but under ten times. As yet, its antigen is unknown. V was trimmed by 4 bases and J by 4 bases, leaving 14 bases between them. There are 14 residues in the CDR3. The germline gives CDR1 ENHRY, CDR2 SYGVKD. The specimen was PBMCs. This receptor was taken from a man in his thirties or forties in good health and CMV-seropositive. V gene TRBV10-3 combines with J gene TRBJ2-7, with D perhaps TRBD1 (5 bases). This chain's CDR3 is CAISGGRSRYEQYF. CDR3 nucleotides: TGTGCCATCAGTGGGGGCCGGTCCAGGTACGAGCAGTACTTC.